This TCR beta chain comes out of a study of T-cell memory formation after mild COVID-19. The study, taken as a whole, reports: Contracting clones from day 15 to 85 had balanced CD4/CD8; later expanders favoured CD4+. CD4+ clones that contracted lay mainly in CM and EM; CD8+ ones lay in EMRA.

TCRalpha and TCRbeta libraries used 5'RACE with constant-segment primers and UMIs. TCRdb fed the 5' RACE reads into MiXCR, producing one record per CDR3 protein. The table has roughly 130,000 distinct CDR3 sequences, roughly 6% seen once. For this clonotype: The antigen is not known.

V lost 4 bases, J lost 4 bases, and 0 bases stayed unmatched. CDR3 size: 11 residues. Germline CDR1 reads SQVTM; CDR2 reads ANQGSEA. The sequence was obtained from an adult woman who had mild COVID-19 (a few samples of this study predate the infection). Cell type and time point are not known. The chain has TRBV29-1 and TRBJ1-2; TRBD1 matches at 7 bases. Sequences were obtained from PBMCs or a T cell subset sorted from them (not recorded which). CDR3 protein: CSVGDSYGYTF. CDR3 DNA: TGCAGCGTTGGGGACAGCTATGGCTACACCTTC.